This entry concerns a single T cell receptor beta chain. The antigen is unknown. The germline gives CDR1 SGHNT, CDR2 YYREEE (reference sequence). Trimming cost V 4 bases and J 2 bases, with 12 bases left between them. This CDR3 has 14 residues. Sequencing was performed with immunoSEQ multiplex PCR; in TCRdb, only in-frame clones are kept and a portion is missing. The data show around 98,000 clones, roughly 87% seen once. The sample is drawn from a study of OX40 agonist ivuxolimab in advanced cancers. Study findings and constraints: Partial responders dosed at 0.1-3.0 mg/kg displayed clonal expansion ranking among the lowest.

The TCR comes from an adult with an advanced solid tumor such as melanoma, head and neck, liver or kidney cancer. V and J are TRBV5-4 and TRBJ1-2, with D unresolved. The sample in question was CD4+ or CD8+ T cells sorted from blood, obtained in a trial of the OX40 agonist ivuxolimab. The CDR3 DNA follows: TGTGCCAGCAGCGATAAGAGAACAAACTATGGCTACACCTTC. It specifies CASSDKRTNYGYTF.